Here is one T cell receptor (beta chain) with its context. Recruitment covered about 25 US areas and drew participants whose ages spanned roughly 18 to 89 years. Cohorts were determined from participant-reported clinical history. This entry comes from a study of blood T cell repertoires in COVID-19. Study context: PBMCs, B-cell-depleted T cells, or T cells provided the cDNA or gDNA that made up the material.

This table comes from immunoSEQ multiplex PCR, and its TCRdb copy is limited to in-frame clones, with some not included. This repertoire shows 200,000 to 250,000 clones, about 85% found once; its top ten account for 11%. The TCR sequence derives from a man between 25 and 39 years old who had recovered from COVID-19. The sequenced sample consisted of PBMCs or T cells enriched from blood (not recorded which).

The CDR3 reads CASSQDLAQSIEAFF. DNA for the CDR3: TGTGCCAGCAGCCAAGATCTTGCCCAAAGCATTGAAGCTTTCTTT. The J gene is TRBJ1-1, the V gene TRBV3-1 (or the pseudogene TRBV3-2); D remains ambiguous. Germline CDR1 and CDR2: LGHDT and YNNKEL (reference sequence). The V end was cut by 0 bases, the J end by 7 bases, with 15 bases between. This CDR3 comprises 15 residues.